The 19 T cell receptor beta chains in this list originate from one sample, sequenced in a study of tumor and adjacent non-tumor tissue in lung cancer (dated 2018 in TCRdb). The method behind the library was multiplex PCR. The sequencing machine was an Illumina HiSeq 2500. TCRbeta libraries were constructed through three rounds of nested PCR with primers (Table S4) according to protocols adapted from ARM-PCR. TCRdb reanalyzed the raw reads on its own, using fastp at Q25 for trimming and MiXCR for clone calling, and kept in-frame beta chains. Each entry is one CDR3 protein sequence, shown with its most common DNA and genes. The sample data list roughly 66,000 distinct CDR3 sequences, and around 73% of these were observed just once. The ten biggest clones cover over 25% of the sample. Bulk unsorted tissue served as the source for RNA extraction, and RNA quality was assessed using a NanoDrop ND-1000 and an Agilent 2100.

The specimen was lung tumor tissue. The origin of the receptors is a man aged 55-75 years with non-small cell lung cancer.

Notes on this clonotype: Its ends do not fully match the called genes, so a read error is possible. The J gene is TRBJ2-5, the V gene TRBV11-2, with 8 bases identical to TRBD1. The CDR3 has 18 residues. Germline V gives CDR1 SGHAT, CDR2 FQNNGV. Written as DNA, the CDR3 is TGTGCCGGCAGCTTAGTCTCCCGGACAGGGTGTCGGCAAGAGACCCAGTACTTC. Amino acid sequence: CAGSLVSRTGCRQETQYF.

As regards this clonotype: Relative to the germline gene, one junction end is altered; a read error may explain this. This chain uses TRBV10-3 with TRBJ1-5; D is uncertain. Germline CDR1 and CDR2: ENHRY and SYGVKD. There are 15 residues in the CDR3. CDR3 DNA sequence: TGTGTCATCAGTGAGGAACTCCTTAGCAATCAGGCCCAACATTTT. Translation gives CVISEELLSNQAQHF.

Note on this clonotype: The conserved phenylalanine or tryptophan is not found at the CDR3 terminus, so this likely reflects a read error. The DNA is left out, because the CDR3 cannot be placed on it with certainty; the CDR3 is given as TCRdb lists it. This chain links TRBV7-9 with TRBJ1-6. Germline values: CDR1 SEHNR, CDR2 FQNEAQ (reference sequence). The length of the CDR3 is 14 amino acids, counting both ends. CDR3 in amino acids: CDSSLGGDHTPLQL.

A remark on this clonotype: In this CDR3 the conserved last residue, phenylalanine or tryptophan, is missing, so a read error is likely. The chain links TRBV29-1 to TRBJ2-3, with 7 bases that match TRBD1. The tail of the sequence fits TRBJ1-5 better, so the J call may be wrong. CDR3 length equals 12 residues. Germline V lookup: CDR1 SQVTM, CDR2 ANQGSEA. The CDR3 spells CSVGQGGDTQHY. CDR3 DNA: TGCAGCGTTGGACAGGGTGGAGATACGCAGCATTAT.

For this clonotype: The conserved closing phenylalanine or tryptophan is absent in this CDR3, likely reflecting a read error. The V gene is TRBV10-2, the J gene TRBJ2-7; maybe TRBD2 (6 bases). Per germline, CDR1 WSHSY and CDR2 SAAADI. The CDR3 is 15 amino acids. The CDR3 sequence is CSISEFGRGNYEQYL. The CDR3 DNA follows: TGTTCCATCAGTGAGTTTGGACGCGGGAACTACGAGCAGTACTTA.

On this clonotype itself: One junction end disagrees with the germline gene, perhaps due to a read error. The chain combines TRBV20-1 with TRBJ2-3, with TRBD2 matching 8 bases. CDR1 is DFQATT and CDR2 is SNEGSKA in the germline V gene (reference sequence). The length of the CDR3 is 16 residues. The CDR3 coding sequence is TGCAGTGCTACACACCCGCCCAGCGGGGGCACACATACGCAGTATTTT. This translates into CSATHPPSGGTHTQYF.

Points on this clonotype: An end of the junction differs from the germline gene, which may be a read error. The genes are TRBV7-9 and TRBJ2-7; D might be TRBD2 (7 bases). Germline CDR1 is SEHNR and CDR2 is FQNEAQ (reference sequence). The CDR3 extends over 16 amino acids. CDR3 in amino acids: CTSSLNRLGGGDEQYF. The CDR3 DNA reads TGTACCAGCAGCTTAAACCGTCTCGGCGGGGGCGACGAGCAGTACTTC.

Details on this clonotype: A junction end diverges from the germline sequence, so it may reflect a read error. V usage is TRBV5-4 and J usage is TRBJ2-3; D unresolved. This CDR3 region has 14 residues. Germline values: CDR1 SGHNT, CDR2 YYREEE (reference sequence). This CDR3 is CACSQQSTADTQYF. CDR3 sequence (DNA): TGTGCCTGCAGCCAACAGAGTACCGCAGATACGCAGTATTTT. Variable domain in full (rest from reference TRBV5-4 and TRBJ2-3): ETGVTQSPTHLIKTRGQQVTLRCSSQSGHNTVSWYQQALGQGPQFIFQYYREEENGRGNFPPRFSGLQFPNYSSELNVNALELDDSALYLCACSQQSTADTQYFGPGTRLTVL.

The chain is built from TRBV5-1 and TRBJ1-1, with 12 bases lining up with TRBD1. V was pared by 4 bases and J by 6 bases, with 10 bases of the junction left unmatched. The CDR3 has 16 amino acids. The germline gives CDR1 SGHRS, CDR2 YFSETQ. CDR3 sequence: CASSEWDRGLNPEAFF. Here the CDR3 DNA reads TGCGCCAGCAGCGAATGGGACAGGGGGCTCAACCCTGAAGCTTTCTTT.

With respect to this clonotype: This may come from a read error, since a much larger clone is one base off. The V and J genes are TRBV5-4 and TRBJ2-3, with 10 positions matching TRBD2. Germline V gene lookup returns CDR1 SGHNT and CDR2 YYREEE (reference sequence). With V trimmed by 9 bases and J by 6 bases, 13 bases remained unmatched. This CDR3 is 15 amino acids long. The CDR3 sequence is CAIVLKGLARDTQYF. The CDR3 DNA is TGTGCCATCGTCCTCAAGGGACTAGCGAGGGATACGCAGTATTTT.

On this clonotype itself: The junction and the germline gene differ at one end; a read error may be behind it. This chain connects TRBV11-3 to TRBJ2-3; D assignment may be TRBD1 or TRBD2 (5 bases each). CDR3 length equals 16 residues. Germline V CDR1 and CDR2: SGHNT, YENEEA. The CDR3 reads CAGSSGLADSTDTQYF. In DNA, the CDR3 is TGTGCCGGCAGTTCGGGGCTAGCAGATAGCACAGATACGCAGTATTTT.

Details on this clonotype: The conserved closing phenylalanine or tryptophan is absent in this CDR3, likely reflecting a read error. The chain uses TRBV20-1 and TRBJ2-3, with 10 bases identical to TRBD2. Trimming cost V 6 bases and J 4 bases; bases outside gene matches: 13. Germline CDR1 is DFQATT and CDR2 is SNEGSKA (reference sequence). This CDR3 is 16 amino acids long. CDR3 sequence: CSAEQSGRAQPDTQYS. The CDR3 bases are TGCAGTGCCGAACAAAGCGGGAGGGCCCAGCCAGATACGCAGTATTCT.

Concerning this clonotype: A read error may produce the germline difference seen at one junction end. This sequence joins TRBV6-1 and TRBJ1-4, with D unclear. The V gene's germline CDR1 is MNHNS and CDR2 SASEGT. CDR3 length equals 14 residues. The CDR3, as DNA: TGTGCCAACAGTGAATTTGCAACTAATGAAAAACTGTTTTTC. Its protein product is CANSEFATNEKLFF.

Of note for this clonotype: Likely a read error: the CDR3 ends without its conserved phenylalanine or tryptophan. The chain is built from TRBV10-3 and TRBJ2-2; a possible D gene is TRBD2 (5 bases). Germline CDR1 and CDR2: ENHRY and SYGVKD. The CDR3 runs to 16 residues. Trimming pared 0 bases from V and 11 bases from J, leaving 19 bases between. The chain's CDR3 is CAISESGRLTSGELFY. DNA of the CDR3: TGTGCCATCAGTGAGTCGGGCAGGCTAACCAGCGGAGAGCTGTTTTAT.

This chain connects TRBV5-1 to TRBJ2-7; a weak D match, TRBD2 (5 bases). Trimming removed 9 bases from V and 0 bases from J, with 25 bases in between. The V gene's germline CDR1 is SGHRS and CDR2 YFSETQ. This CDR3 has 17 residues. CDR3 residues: CANNSVTSGSNSYEQYF. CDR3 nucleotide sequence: TGCGCCAACAACTCCGTGACAAGCGGTTCTAACTCCTACGAGCAGTACTTC.

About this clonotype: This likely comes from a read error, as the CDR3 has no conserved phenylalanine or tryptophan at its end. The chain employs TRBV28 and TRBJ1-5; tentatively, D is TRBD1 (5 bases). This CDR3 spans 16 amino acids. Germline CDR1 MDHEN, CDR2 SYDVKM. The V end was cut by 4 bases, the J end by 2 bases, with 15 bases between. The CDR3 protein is CASSYRLVGGNQPQHS. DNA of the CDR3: TGTGCCAGCAGTTACAGGTTGGTTGGGGGCAATCAGCCCCAGCATTCT.

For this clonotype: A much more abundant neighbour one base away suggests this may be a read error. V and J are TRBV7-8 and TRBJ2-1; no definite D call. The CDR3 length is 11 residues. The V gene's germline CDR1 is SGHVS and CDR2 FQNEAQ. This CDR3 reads CASRNRNELFF. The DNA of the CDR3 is TGTGCCAGCAGAAATCGCAATGAGCTGTTCTTC.

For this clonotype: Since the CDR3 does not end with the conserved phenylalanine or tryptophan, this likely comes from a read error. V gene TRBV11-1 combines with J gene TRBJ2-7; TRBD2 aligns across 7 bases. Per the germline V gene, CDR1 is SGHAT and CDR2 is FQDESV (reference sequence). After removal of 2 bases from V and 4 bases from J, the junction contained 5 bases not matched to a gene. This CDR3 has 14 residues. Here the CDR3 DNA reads TGTGCCAGCAGCTTAATGGGAGGGAATTACGAGCAGTACTTA. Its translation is CASSLMGGNYEQYL.

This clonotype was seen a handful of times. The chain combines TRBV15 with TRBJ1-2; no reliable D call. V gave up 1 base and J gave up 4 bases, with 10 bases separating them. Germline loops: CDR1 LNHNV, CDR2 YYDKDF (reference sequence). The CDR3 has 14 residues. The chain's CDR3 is CATSRVRQSYGYTF. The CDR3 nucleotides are TGTGCCACCAGCAGAGTTCGTCAGTCCTATGGCTACACCTTC.